These T cell receptor beta chains were read from a single sample in a study of immune characterization of retroperitoneal liposarcoma. A single record per CDR3 protein comes from TCRdb applying MiXCR to the PCR reads. The sample records 2,500 to 4,000 distinct CDR3 sequences, 43% being singletons. The sample comprised tumor tissue. The receptors originated from a male donor with retroperitoneal liposarcoma. Both conserved end residues are part of each CDR3.

V	J	CDR3
TRBV5-1	TRBJ2-3	CASRISGGTDTQYF
TRBV6-1	TRBJ2-3	CASSDSREGPTDTQYF
TRBV10-2	TRBJ2-2	CASRVAGGTGELFF
TRBV11-3	-	CASSLVSLGDEQYF
TRBV6-1	-	CASSEDSQLWETQYF
TRBV5-4	TRBJ2-3	CASSVGQVATTDTQYF
TRBV7-8	TRBJ1-2	CASSRTGEFDGYTF
TRBV6-1	TRBJ2-1	CASSSPSGEGQETQFF
TRBV12-3/TRBV12-4	TRBJ2-1	CASSLAGVYNEQFF
TRBV7-2	TRBJ2-3	CASSLLARPGTDTQYF
TRBV6-1	TRBJ2-1	CASRPGPDSYNEQFF
TRBV29-1	TRBJ2-1	CSLSRDSRYNEQFF
TRBV6-6	TRBJ2-1	CASSYWGTRGIGDEQFF
TRBV12-3/TRBV12-4	TRBJ2-3	CASSISPSTDTQYF
TRBV4-2	TRBJ2-2	CASSFLAGGDTGELFF
TRBV27	TRBJ2-5	CASSFDRGEETQYF
TRBV6-1	TRBJ1-4	CASSPTGPNEKLFF
TRBV6-5	TRBJ2-1	CASSRDNYNEQFF
TRBV7-2	-	CASRASGGAYEQYF
TRBV10-3	TRBJ2-7	CAIRGTDYEQYF
TRBV7-2	TRBJ2-5	CASSLAGYNEQYF
TRBV12-3/TRBV12-4	TRBJ2-5	CAQPLRLAGGGETQYF
TRBV6-1	TRBJ1-2	CASIIAGGYGYTF
TRBV28	TRBJ2-1	CASLGEREIGEQFF
TRBV7-2	TRBJ2-3	CASSLGARGTDTQYF
TRBV7-3	TRBJ2-1	CASSLTSGNNEQFF
TRBV6-1	TRBJ2-3	CASSASSSPRDTQYF
TRBV18	TRBJ2-5	CASSRYGRETETQYF
TRBV11-2	TRBJ2-1	CASSLGIDYEQFF
TRBV4-1	-	CASSQGWDPQETQYF
TRBV6-1	TRBJ2-5	CALRTALQETQYF
TRBV7-8	TRBJ2-2	CASSLPTQAGNTGELFF
TRBV14	TRBJ1-1	CASSPNLENTEAFF
TRBV6-1	TRBJ2-1	CASSPATGEGEETQFF
TRBV7-3	TRBJ2-1	CASSLGNEQFF
TRBV6-1	TRBJ2-1	CASSSRGGDWETQFF
TRBV10-2	TRBJ2-1	CASKGQGANEQFF
TRBV6-6	TRBJ1-1	CASSTGVTEAFF
TRBV11-3	-	CASSRNVGNYEQYF
TRBV5-1	TRBJ2-1	CASSLPRVSNEQFF
TRBV12-3/TRBV12-4	TRBJ1-1	CASSWDRPNEAFF
TRBV6-1	TRBJ1-4	CASSTTLNRGTNEKLFF
TRBV6-1	TRBJ2-4	CASSRTGDPKNIQYF
TRBV6-6	-	CASSYSISSGGDEQYF
TRBV27	TRBJ2-3	CASSLFFPDTQYF
TRBV3-1	TRBJ2-1	CASSPRGEGLETQFF
TRBV6-5	TRBJ2-3	CASSSRLGGTDTQYF
TRBV12-3/TRBV12-4	TRBJ2-3	CASSLGLGGFTDTQYF
TRBV12-5	TRBJ2-1	CASGSTRTELGLAGIRSSYNEQFF